The next 32 T cell receptor beta chains were all read from a single sample in a study of control samples from healthy donors and cancer patients. The repertoire was sequenced with immunoSEQ multiplex PCR; TCRdb's copy has only in-frame clones and lacks some. The sample lists some 140,000 clones, 80% to 95% seen once, with over 9% in the top ten. The sample was blood. These receptors were collected from a young man in good health.

The V and J genes are TRBV28 and TRBJ1-1; D is undetermined. The length of the CDR3 is 13 residues. Germline CDR1 reads MDHEN; CDR2 reads SYDVKM. The V and J ends lost 2 bases and 1 base respectively, with 5 bases between them. The CDR3 sequence: CASSLKRNTEAFF. DNA of the CDR3: TGTGCCAGCAGTTTAAAGAGGAACACTGAAGCTTTCTTT.

The table lists this clone with a count of one. The CDR3: CAWSVLDRANTEAFF. The DNA of the CDR3 is TGTGCCTGGAGTGTCCTGGACAGGGCGAACACTGAAGCTTTCTTT. This chain connects TRBV30 to TRBJ1-1; 8 bases map to TRBD1. This CDR3 contains 15 residues. Germline CDR1 and CDR2: GTSNPN and SVGIG (reference sequence). The trim removed 0 bases at V and 1 base at J, leaving 4 bases unmatched.

This clone was recorded only once. V gene TRBV30 combines with J gene TRBJ1-1, with unresolved D. The CDR3 is made up of 13 amino acids. CDR1 is GTSNPN and CDR2 is SVGIG in the germline V gene (reference sequence). Trimming pared 0 bases from V and 1 base from J, leaving 6 bases between. The CDR3: CAWSVFSNTEAFF. The DNA of the CDR3 is TGTGCCTGGAGTGTATTCTCGAACACTGAAGCTTTCTTT.

V is TRBV5-6 and J is TRBJ1-1; D is perhaps TRBD1 (6 bases). Germline CDR1 reads SGHDT; CDR2 reads YYEEEE. The V and J ends lost 5 bases and 4 bases respectively, with 12 bases between them. CDR3 size: 13 residues. CDR3 sequence reads: CASRHTGSTEAFF. In DNA form, the CDR3 reads TGTGCCAGCAGACATACAGGGAGCACTGAAGCTTTCTTT.

V is TRBV28 and J is TRBJ2-5; D call uncertain. Trimming pared 6 bases from V and 1 base from J, leaving 15 bases between. Germline loops: CDR1 MDHEN, CDR2 SYDVKM. The CDR3 sequence is 15 residues long. CDR3 nucleotides: TGTGCCAGCAGCGACCTTAGCACTCGCCAAGAGACCCAGTACTTC. This translates into CASSDLSTRQETQYF.

The V gene is TRBV6-6, the J gene TRBJ2-3, with TRBD1 matching 10 bases. CDR3 size: 16 residues. Trimming at V came to 5 bases and at J to 1 base, leaving 6 bases not matched to a gene. Germline V gives CDR1 MNHNY, CDR2 SVGAGI (reference sequence). CDR3 in amino acids: CASSLPDRGGTDTQYF. The CDR3 DNA is TGTGCCAGCAGTCTTCCGGACAGGGGGGGCACAGATACGCAGTATTTT.

This clone was seen once. J is TRBJ1-3 and V is TRBV7-3; D is uncertain. Trimming took off 3 bases at V and 3 bases at J, with 6 bases between the two ends. Per germline, CDR1 SGHTA and CDR2 FQGTGA. CDR3 length equals 13 residues. The CDR3 protein is CASSFSGGNTIYF. The DNA of the CDR3 is TGTGCCAGCAGCTTTTCAGGTGGAAACACCATATATTTT.

The chain recombines TRBV11-2 with TRBJ2-5; D not certain. Trimming left V 4 bases short and J 0 bases short, with 9 bases between. The CDR3 is made up of 14 amino acids. CDR1 is SGHAT, CDR2 FQNNGV, per germline. CDR3 amino acids: CASSSSRDQETQYF. CDR3 coding DNA: TGTGCCAGCAGCTCGTCTAGGGACCAAGAGACCCAGTACTTC.

This clone was seen only once. This chain connects TRBV7-5 to TRBJ1-5. TRBV7-5 is labeled a pseudogene. This CDR3 is built from 19 residues. The CDR3 bases are TGTGCCAGAAGCTTAGTTAGGCGGGGAGATTGGTCGTTGAATCAGCCCCAGCATTTT. Translated, it gives CARSLVRRGDWSLNQPQHF.

The V and J genes are TRBV7-8 and TRBJ1-2, with D perhaps matching TRBD1 (6 bases). The CDR3 is made up of 17 amino acids. The germline gives CDR1 SGHVS, CDR2 FQNEAQ. Trimming left V 0 bases short and J 6 bases short, with 20 bases between. CDR3 region: CASSLADGGRYQNGYTF. The CDR3, as DNA: TGTGCCAGCAGCTTAGCGGACGGGGGGCGGTATCAGAATGGCTACACCTTC.

The J gene is TRBJ2-5, the V gene TRBV28; the match to TRBD1 covers 8 bases. V was pared by 3 bases and J by 4 bases, with 7 bases of the junction left unmatched. The CDR3 totals 15 residues. Germline CDR1 MDHEN, CDR2 SYDVKM. CDR3 nucleotides: TGTGCCAGCAGTTTCCTTTCAGGGGGCCGAGAGACCCAGTACTTC. Amino acid sequence: CASSFLSGGRETQYF.

This chain connects TRBV19 to TRBJ1-2, with D perhaps TRBD1 (6 bases). Germline V CDR1 and CDR2: LNHDA, SQIVND (reference sequence). Trimming shortened V by 3 bases and J by 2 bases, and 13 bases separated the two germline ends. This CDR3 has 15 residues. The CDR3, as DNA: TGTGCCAGTAGTATGATAGGGGGTACCAACTATGGCTACACCTTC. This encodes CASSMIGGTNYGYTF.

The chain employs TRBV10-3 and TRBJ1-4; D unresolved. The germline V gene encodes CDR1 ENHRY and CDR2 SYGVKD. The CDR3 runs 13 residues. Trimming shortened V by 3 bases and J by 5 bases, and 7 bases separated the two germline ends. CDR3 residues: CAISEGGNEKLFF. The DNA for the CDR3 is TGTGCCATCAGTGAAGGAGGGAATGAAAAACTGTTTTTT.

V gene TRBV28 combines with J gene TRBJ1-3, with no clear D. The V and J ends lost 4 bases and 2 bases respectively, with 6 bases between them. This CDR3 region has 13 residues. The germline CDR1 and CDR2 sequences are MDHEN and SYDVKM. This chain's CDR3 is CASSSITGNTIYF. CDR3 bases: TGTGCCAGCAGTTCCATCACTGGAAACACCATATATTTT.

The rearrangement links TRBV4-3 to TRBJ2-1; the D call may be TRBD1 or TRBD2 (5 bases each). Germline CDR1 is LGHNA and CDR2 is YSLEER. The CDR3 totals 21 residues. With 0 bases removed from V and 5 bases from J, the gap between germline ends came to 29 bases. This chain's CDR3 is CASSQDLRRAGWGSFDNEQFF. The CDR3 DNA follows: TGCGCCAGCAGCCAAGATTTACGCCGGGCAGGGTGGGGGTCCTTCGACAATGAGCAGTTCTTC.

The chain recombines TRBV4-2 with TRBJ2-3, with TRBD2 matching over 14 bases. V gave up 1 base and J gave up 6 bases; unmatched junction bases: 9. The V gene's germline CDR1 is LGHNA and CDR2 YNFKEQ. The CDR3 is made up of 18 amino acids. CDR3 nucleotides: TGTGCCAGCAGCCAAGTATACGGGACTAGCGGGAGTCGGGATACGCAGTATTTT. Translated, it gives CASSQVYGTSGSRDTQYF.

The J gene is TRBJ2-1, the V gene TRBV28; D may be TRBD2 (6 bases). Trimming cost V 3 bases and J 6 bases, with 12 bases left between them. The germline V gene encodes CDR1 MDHEN and CDR2 SYDVKM. The CDR3 covers 14 residues. The CDR3 region is CASSFPGLSNEQFF. The CDR3 DNA reads as TGTGCCAGCAGTTTCCCGGGACTCTCCAATGAGCAGTTCTTC.

This clone has only one observation. Here the CDR3 reads CASSYRSRYGYTF. CDR3 sequence (DNA): TGTGCCAGCAGTTACCGGAGTCGGTATGGCTACACCTTC. This chain uses TRBV6-2 or TRBV6-3 with TRBJ1-2; D is unclear. The CDR3 consists of 13 residues. CDR1 MNHEY and CDR2 SVGEGT come from the germline V gene. With 2 bases removed from V and 5 bases from J, the gap between germline ends came to 9 bases.

This sequence joins TRBV4-2 and TRBJ1-6, with 7 positions matching TRBD1. CDR1 is LGHNA, CDR2 YNFKEQ, per germline. Trimming at V came to 0 bases and at J to 10 bases, leaving 9 bases not matched to a gene. The CDR3 spans 16 residues. The CDR3 is CASSQDSGGIGSPLHF. DNA of the CDR3: TGTGCCAGCAGCCAAGATTCAGGGGGTATCGGATCACCCCTCCACTTT.

The table lists this clone with a count of one. J is TRBJ1-2 and V is TRBV3-1 (or the pseudogene TRBV3-2); D may be TRBD1 (5 bases). The CDR3 has 16 amino acids. Trimming pared 0 bases from V and 2 bases from J, leaving 13 bases between. Germline values: CDR1 LGHDT, CDR2 YNNKEL (reference sequence). The DNA for the CDR3 is TGTGCCAGCAGCCAAGATTATTGGCAGGGAAACTATGGCTACACCTTC. Its protein product is CASSQDYWQGNYGYTF.

A remark on this clone: This same CDR3 is encoded by further DNA sequences in the sample. This sequence joins TRBV19 and TRBJ1-5; D uncertain. Trimming removed 6 bases from V and 0 bases from J, with 6 bases in between. Germline lookup yields CDR1 LNHDA and CDR2 SQIVND (reference sequence). The CDR3 has 13 amino acids. CDR3 sequence: CASSTLSNQPQHF. DNA for the CDR3: TGTGCCAGTAGCACGCTTAGCAATCAGCCCCAGCATTTT.

In its sample, this clone was seen once. The chain has TRBV7-9 and TRBJ2-3; no reliable D call. The length of the CDR3 is 11 residues. Germline CDR1 SEHNR, CDR2 FQNEAQ (reference sequence). V lost 5 bases to trimming and J lost 2 bases, with 2 bases between them. The CDR3 coding sequence is TGTGCCAGCAGCACCACAGATACGCAGTATTTT. Translated: CASSTTDTQYF.

In this sample, this clone turned up a few times. The gene calls are TRBV7-2 and TRBJ2-1, with 11 bases identical to TRBD2. The CDR3 runs 14 residues. Germline V lookup: CDR1 SGHTA, CDR2 FQGNSA. V was clipped by 3 bases and J by 7 bases; unmatched bases: 2. The DNA of the CDR3 is TGTGCCAGCAGCTTGGTAGCGGGAGGGAATGAGCAGTTCTTC. Protein product: CASSLVAGGNEQFF.

The chain links TRBV7-9 to TRBJ2-5; D unclear. V shed 0 bases and J shed 1 base, with 9 bases lying between them. Germline CDR1 is SEHNR and CDR2 is FQNEAQ (reference sequence). CDR3 length: 15 amino acids. CDR3: CASSLARSVQETQYF. The CDR3 bases are TGTGCCAGCAGCTTAGCGAGGTCCGTCCAAGAGACCCAGTACTTC.

The chain is built from TRBV10-2 and TRBJ2-2, with D unresolved. This CDR3 contains 14 residues. Germline CDR1 is WSHSY and CDR2 is SAAADI. V dropped 1 base and J dropped 5 bases, with 8 bases sitting between them. Here the CDR3 DNA reads TGCGCCAGCAGTGAGTTAGGGTGGACCGGGGAGCTGTTTTTT. It encodes CASSELGWTGELFF.

The chain is built from TRBV29-1 and TRBJ1-2; no clear D gene. CDR1 is SQVTM and CDR2 is ANQGSEA in the germline V gene. The CDR3 has 13 residues. V gave up 3 bases and J gave up 8 bases, with 16 bases separating them. CDR3 sequence reads: CSVEATRSPGYTF. CDR3 DNA sequence: TGCAGCGTTGAGGCTACCCGAAGCCCGGGCTACACCTTC.

The chain combines TRBV9 with TRBJ1-6, with TRBD1 matching 7 bases. In germline, CDR1 is SGDLS, CDR2 YYNGEE. This CDR3 is built from 16 residues. After removal of 4 bases from V and 12 bases from J, the junction contained 16 bases not matched to a gene. The CDR3 DNA is TGTGCCAGCAGCCGCGCGGAGGGGACAGCATTTGGACCCCTCCACTTT. Translated, it gives CASSRAEGTAFGPLHF.

V is TRBV6-6 and J is TRBJ2-5; maybe TRBD2 (6 bases). V was trimmed by 2 bases and J by 5 bases, leaving 12 bases between them. Germline values: CDR1 MNHNY, CDR2 SVGAGI (reference sequence). The length of the CDR3 is 14 residues. The CDR3 nucleotides read TGTGCCAGCAGTTACCTGGTGGGGACTGAGACCCAGTACTTC. It specifies CASSYLVGTETQYF.

The chain recombines TRBV11-3 with TRBJ2-1; 7 nucleotides agree with TRBD1. Germline V gene data show CDR1 as SGHNT and CDR2 as YENEEA. The CDR3 consists of 16 residues. After removal of 5 bases from V and 4 bases from J, the junction contained 11 bases not matched to a gene. CDR3 bases: TGTGCCAGCAGCCTCGGGCCCTTGACAGGGTACAATGAGCAGTTCTTC. It is translated as CASSLGPLTGYNEQFF.

The chain has TRBV28 and TRBJ1-2, with TRBD1 identical over 7 bases. The CDR3 is 14 residues long. Trimming removed 4 bases from V and 4 bases from J; junction bases left unmatched: 6. CDR1 and CDR2 from the germline V gene are MDHEN and SYDVKM. CDR3 residues: CASSYTGTVYGYTF. In DNA form, the CDR3 reads TGTGCCAGCAGTTATACCGGGACAGTCTATGGCTACACCTTC.

The chain carries TRBV7-2 and TRBJ2-1; no firm D call. The germline CDR1 and CDR2 sequences are SGHTA and FQGNSA. Deletions cut 7 bases from V and 4 bases from J, with 5 bases between. The CDR3 is 11 residues long. For the CDR3, the DNA is TGTGCCAGCACTAAATACAATGAGCAGTTCTTC. This encodes CASTKYNEQFF.

The chain is built from TRBV7-9 and TRBJ1-1; 7 bases agree with TRBD1. This CDR3 region has 15 residues. The J segment lost 0 bases and the V segment lost 2 bases, leaving 3 bases of the junction unmatched. Germline V CDR1 and CDR2: SEHNR, FQNEAQ (reference sequence). In DNA form, the CDR3 reads TGTGCCAGCAGCTTACAGGGACAGTTGAACACTGAAGCTTTCTTT. Translated, it gives CASSLQGQLNTEAFF.